The sequence of this TCR beta chain was determined in a study of shared clonotypes between healthy human individuals. Study background: With ages of 18 to 49, the donors were a couple of women and a few men. Findings and caveats of the study: Specimens sampled were limited to blood, with tissue repertoires likely differing.

Libraries were prepared by immunoSEQ multiplex PCR; TCRdb keeps only in-frame clonotypes and omits some of them. The data contain roughly 2.4 million clones, 90% to 96% of them seen just once; the ten biggest clones take up roughly 0.13%. The sample holds one count of this clone. What it binds is not known. The germline V gene has CDR1 LNHDA and CDR2 SQIVND (reference sequence). Trimming pared 7 bases from V and 0 bases from J, leaving 12 bases between. There are 14 residues in the CDR3. The donor cohort consisted entirely of Caucasian adults residing in Nashville, Tennessee. This sequence originates from a man aged 18 to 30 in good health. Sequenced input: naive CD4+ T cells sorted from blood. Subset meaning: CD45RA+ positively selected. The gene calls are TRBV19 and TRBJ1-2; D is unresolved. The CDR3 nucleotides read TGTGCCAGTACCCCGGGCCCACCTAACTATGGCTACACCTTC. Translated, it gives CASTPGPPNYGYTF.